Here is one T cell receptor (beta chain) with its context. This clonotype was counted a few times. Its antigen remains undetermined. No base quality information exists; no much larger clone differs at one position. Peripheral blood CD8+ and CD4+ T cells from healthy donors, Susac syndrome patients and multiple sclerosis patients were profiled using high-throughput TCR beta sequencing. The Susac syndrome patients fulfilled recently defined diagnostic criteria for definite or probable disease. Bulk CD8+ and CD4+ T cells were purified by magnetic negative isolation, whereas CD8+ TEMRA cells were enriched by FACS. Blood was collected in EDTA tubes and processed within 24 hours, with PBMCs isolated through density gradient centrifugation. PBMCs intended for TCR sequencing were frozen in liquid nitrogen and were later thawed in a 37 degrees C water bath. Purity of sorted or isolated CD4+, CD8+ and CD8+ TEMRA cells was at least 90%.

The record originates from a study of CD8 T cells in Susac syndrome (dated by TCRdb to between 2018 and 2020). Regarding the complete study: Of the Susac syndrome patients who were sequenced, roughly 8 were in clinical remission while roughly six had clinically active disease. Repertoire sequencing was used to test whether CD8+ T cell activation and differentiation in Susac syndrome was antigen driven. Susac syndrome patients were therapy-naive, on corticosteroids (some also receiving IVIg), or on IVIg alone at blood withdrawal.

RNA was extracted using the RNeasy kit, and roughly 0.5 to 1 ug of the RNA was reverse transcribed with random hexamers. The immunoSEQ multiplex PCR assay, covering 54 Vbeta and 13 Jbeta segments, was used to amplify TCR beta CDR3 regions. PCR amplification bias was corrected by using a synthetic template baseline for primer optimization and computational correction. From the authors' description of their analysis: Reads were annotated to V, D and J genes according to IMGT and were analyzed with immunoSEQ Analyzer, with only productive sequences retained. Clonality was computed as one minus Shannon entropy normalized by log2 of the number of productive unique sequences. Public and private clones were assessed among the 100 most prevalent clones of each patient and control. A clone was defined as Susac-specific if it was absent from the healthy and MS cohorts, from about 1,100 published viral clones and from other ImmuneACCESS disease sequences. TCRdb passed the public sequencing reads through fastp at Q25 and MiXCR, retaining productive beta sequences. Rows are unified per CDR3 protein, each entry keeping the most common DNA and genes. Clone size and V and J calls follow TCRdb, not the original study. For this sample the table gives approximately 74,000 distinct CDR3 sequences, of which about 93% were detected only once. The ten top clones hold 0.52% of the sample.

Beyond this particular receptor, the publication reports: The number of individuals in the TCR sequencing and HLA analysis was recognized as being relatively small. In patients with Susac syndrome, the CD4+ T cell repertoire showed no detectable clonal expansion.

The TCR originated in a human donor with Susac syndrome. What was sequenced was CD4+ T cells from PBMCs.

The nucleotide sequence reads TGTGCCAGCAGCCTTCTAGCGGGAGGGCCCGGGGCTCAAGAGACCCAGTACTTC. Its translation reads: CASSLLAGGPGAQETQYF. The chain employs TRBV28 and TRBJ2-5; TRBD2 fits 12 bases in the junction. Inclusive of the bounding cysteine and phenylalanine, the CDR3 is 18 residues long. Only the CDR3 part of the read is kept: 54 bases, read in frame from the first base. Sequences MDHEN (CDR1) and SYDVKM (CDR2) are obtained from the germline V gene. For this chain, trimming is 6 bases at the V end and 2 bases at the J end, and the number of junction bases without a gene match is 13.